Following are 12 T cell receptor beta chains from one sample sequenced in a study of blood T cell repertoires in COVID-19. TCRdb's copy holds only in-frame clones and misses some; the assay was immunoSEQ multiplex PCR. Among tens of thousands of clones listed, approximately 80% were seen once. The material sequenced was peripheral blood. The receptor source for this set is a woman older than 75 with COVID-19, enrolled during active disease.

V gene TRBV7-2 combines with J gene TRBJ2-1, with D maybe TRBD2 (5 bases). V was shortened by 5 bases and J by 10 bases, with 15 bases between the two germline ends. The CDR3 length is 13 residues. Germline CDR1 reads SGHTA; CDR2 reads FQGNSA. The CDR3 region has the DNA TGTGCCAGCAGCGCCGGGAACCTCTACGAGCAGTTCTTC. Protein product: CASSAGNLYEQFF.

The V gene is TRBV5-1, the J gene TRBJ2-7; the match to TRBD2 covers 11 bases. The junction had 4 bases not matched to a gene; V was cut back by 2 bases and J by 3 bases. Germline CDR1 is SGHRS and CDR2 is YFSETQ. CDR3 length: 15 amino acids. CDR3 nucleotide sequence: TGCGCCAGCAGCTTTACTAGCGGGAGTTACTACGAGCAGTACTTC. It encodes CASSFTSGSYYEQYF.

As regards this clone: The junction departs from germline at one end; a sequencing error may be responsible. This rearrangement joins TRBV23-1 to TRBJ1-1; 7 bases line up with TRBD1. TRBV23-1 is recorded as an ORF, its role being uncertain. The CDR3 extends over 20 amino acids. The CDR3 sequence: CASSQSPTGLGCPVKTEAFF. CDR3 nucleotides: TGCGCCAGCAGCCAATCCCCGACAGGGCTGGGTTGTCCGGTGAAGACTGAAGCTTTCTTT.

The chain uses TRBV27 and TRBJ1-6, with TRBD1 matching over 8 bases. Germline V gene sequence: CDR1 MNHEY, CDR2 SMNVEV (reference sequence). V lost 4 bases and J lost 11; bases outside the gene matches: 7. The length of the CDR3 is 14 residues. The chain's CDR3 is CASSSDRVGTPLHF. The DNA of the CDR3 is TGTGCCAGCAGTTCGGACAGGGTTGGGACACCCCTCCACTTT.

The chain couples TRBV1 to TRBJ2-5; the table's D gene call, TRBD2, was not cross checked with the DNA. TRBV1 is recorded as a pseudogene. The CDR3 is 16 amino acids. CDR3 coding DNA: TGCACCAGCAGCCAAGATAGTGGGAGCCCTAGGGAGACCCAGTACTTC. Amino acid sequence: CTSSQDSGSPRETQYF.

J is TRBJ2-1 and V is TRBV3-1 (or the pseudogene TRBV3-2); possible D gene TRBD2, 5 bases. CDR3 length equals 13 residues. V was clipped by 3 bases and J by 9 bases, with 12 bases between them. CDR1 LGHDT and CDR2 YNNKEL come from the germline V gene (reference sequence). The CDR3 nucleotides read TGTGCCAGCAGCCACTTAGAGGGTACTGAGCAGTTCTTC. Translating gives CASSHLEGTEQFF.

This chain uses TRBV5-6 with TRBJ1-1, with TRBD1 identical over 8 bases. This CDR3 is 14 amino acids long. Trimming removed 3 bases from V and 2 bases from J; junction bases left unmatched: 3. Germline loops: CDR1 SGHDT, CDR2 YYEEEE. CDR3 amino acids: CASSWGTGNTEAFF. Written as DNA, the CDR3 is TGTGCCAGCAGCTGGGGGACAGGAAACACTGAAGCTTTCTTT.

The chain employs TRBV7-3 and TRBJ2-7; D possibly corresponds to TRBD2 (6 bases). Germline CDR1 is SGHTA and CDR2 is FQGTGA. Trimming took off 1 base at V and 4 bases at J, with 20 bases between the two ends. This CDR3 has 17 amino acids. CDR3 protein: CASSLSSPGGSAYEQYF. CDR3 bases: TGTGCCAGCAGCTTAAGTAGCCCTGGGGGGAGTGCGTACGAGCAGTACTTC.

The rearrangement joins TRBV3-1 (or the pseudogene TRBV3-2) to TRBJ2-7; TRBD2 is a possible D gene (5 bases). CDR3 length: 13 amino acids. Germline V gives CDR1 LGHDT, CDR2 YNNKEL (reference sequence). V was clipped by 4 bases and J by 5 bases, with 12 bases between them. The CDR3 here is CASSRLARDEQYF. The DNA for the CDR3 is TGTGCCAGCAGCCGGCTAGCTCGGGACGAGCAGTACTTC.

This chain connects TRBV11-2 to TRBJ2-5; unclear D gene. Trimming removed 5 bases from V and 5 bases from J, with 12 bases in between. This CDR3 spans 13 amino acids. Germline CDR1 and CDR2: SGHAT and FQNNGV. The CDR3 loop reads CASSPGFFETQYF. CDR3 nucleotide sequence: TGTGCCAGCAGCCCCGGGTTTTTTGAGACCCAGTACTTC. The full variable domain, in which reference TRBV11-2 and TRBJ2-5 provide the parts outside the CDR3, is EAGVAQSPRYKIIEKRQSVAFWCNPISGHATLYWYQQILGQGPKLLIQFQNNGVVDDSQLPKDRFSAERLKGVDSTLKIQPAKLEDSAVYLCASSPGFFETQYFGPGTRLLVL.

The V gene is TRBV24-1, the J gene TRBJ2-3, with 11 bases matching TRBD1. The ends lost 0 bases at V and 2 bases at J; junction bases unmatched: 3. In germline, CDR1 is KGHDR, CDR2 SFDVKD. The CDR3 totals 17 residues. CDR3 coding DNA: TGTGCCACCAGTGATTTGGGACAGGGGGCCTACACAGATACGCAGTATTTT. Translating gives CATSDLGQGAYTDTQYF.

This chain uses TRBV28 with TRBJ1-6, with D possibly being TRBD1 (6 bases). The CDR3 is 13 residues long. Trimming cost V 6 bases and J 14 bases, with 17 bases left between them. Germline CDR1 and CDR2: MDHEN and SYDVKM. The CDR3 sequence is CASSSLRGVSLHF. CDR3 DNA: TGTGCCAGCAGCTCCCTCAGGGGTGTGTCCCTCCACTTT.